These 19 T cell receptor beta chains came from one sample sequenced in a study of shared clonotypes between healthy human individuals. Assay: immunoSEQ multiplex PCR; the TCRdb copy retains only in-frame clones and omits some. The data contain roughly 1.5 million clones, 98% of them singletons. Sequencing input: naive CD4+ T cells sorted from blood. Noted subset: CD45RA+ positively selected. These receptors were taken from a young man in good health.

With respect to this clone: The same CDR3 can be traced to other DNA sequences in this sample. The chain couples TRBV5-1 to TRBJ2-6; D is unresolved. Germline V gives CDR1 SGHRS, CDR2 YFSETQ. V shed 0 bases and J shed 3 bases, with 4 bases lying between them. The CDR3 has 14 residues. CDR3 coding DNA: TGCGCCAGCAGCTTGGCGGGTGGGGCCAACGTCCTGACTTTC. Translation: CASSLAGGANVLTF.

The chain uses TRBV9 and TRBJ2-3; possibly TRBD2 for D (7 bases). Trimming left V 0 bases short and J 6 bases short, with 17 bases between. The CDR3 runs 16 residues. Germline V gene lookup returns CDR1 SGDLS and CDR2 YYNGEE. CDR3 bases: TGTGCCAGCAGCGTAGCGGCCGGGGGGCGTACCGATACGCAGTATTTT. Translation gives CASSVAAGGRTDTQYF.

Comments on this clone: Within the sample, other DNA sequences also encode this same CDR3. This chain joins TRBV10-1 and TRBJ1-1; unclear D gene. V lost 5 bases, J lost 1 base, and 8 bases lay in between. This CDR3 has 13 amino acids. Germline V CDR1 and CDR2: WNHNN, SYGVQD (reference sequence). CDR3 sequence: CASSLKPNTEAFF. Here the CDR3 DNA reads TGCGCCAGCAGTCTAAAGCCGAACACTGAAGCTTTCTTT.

The genes are TRBV2 and TRBJ2-1; 7 bases agree with TRBD1. Looked up from germline, CDR1 is SNHLY and CDR2 is FYNNEI. V lost 4 bases and J lost 2; bases outside the gene matches: 11. This CDR3 spans 17 amino acids. CDR3 bases: TGTGCCAGCAGTGGGACGAAGAAGCAGGGGGCCTACAATGAGCAGTTCTTC. Its protein product is CASSGTKKQGAYNEQFF.

As to this clone: The identical CDR3 is also encoded by other nucleotide sequences in the sample. The J gene is TRBJ2-7, the V gene TRBV18; the D gene is possibly TRBD2 (5 bases). The CDR3 length is 14 residues. The ends were cut back, 2 bases at V and 2 bases at J, with 10 bases in the middle. The germline V gene has CDR1 KGHSH and CDR2 LQKENI. The CDR3 DNA follows: TGTGCCAGCTCACCAAGGGCAGCGGCCTACGAGCAGTACTTC. Translation gives CASSPRAAAYEQYF.

The chain carries TRBV7-9 and TRBJ2-3; TRBD2 matches at 11 bases. Looked up from germline, CDR1 is SEHNR and CDR2 is FQNEAQ (reference sequence). Trimming at V came to 5 bases and at J to 2 bases, leaving 9 bases not matched to a gene. The CDR3 runs 17 residues. CDR3 sequence: CASSARTSGPVTDTQYF. CDR3 coding DNA: TGTGCCAGCAGCGCCAGGACTAGCGGGCCTGTCACAGATACGCAGTATTTT.

This clone was detected only once. The chain combines TRBV19 with TRBJ2-7; 9 positions agree with TRBD1. Germline lookup yields CDR1 LNHDA and CDR2 SQIVND (reference sequence). This CDR3 has 14 residues. With V trimmed by 4 bases and J by 3 bases, 4 bases remained unmatched. The CDR3 bases are TGTGCCAGTAGTAGAGACAGGGGGTTCTACGAGCAGTACTTC. This codes for CASSRDRGFYEQYF.

The genes are TRBV27 and TRBJ2-7, with D possibly being TRBD2 (6 bases). The CDR3 is 15 residues long. Per the germline V gene, CDR1 is MNHEY and CDR2 is SMNVEV (reference sequence). The germline V and J ends were trimmed by 2 bases and 4 bases, with 15 bases remaining between them. The chain's CDR3 is CASSLVASAGYEQYF. The CDR3 coding sequence is TGTGCCAGCAGTTTAGTCGCTAGCGCCGGATACGAGCAGTACTTC.

The chain is built from TRBV10-3 and TRBJ2-2; 9 positions match TRBD1. The CDR3 totals 15 residues. CDR1 ENHRY and CDR2 SYGVKD come from the germline V gene. V lost 3 bases, J lost 6 bases, and 5 bases stayed unmatched. CDR3: CAISDRDREPGELFF. CDR3 bases: TGTGCCATCAGTGATAGGGACAGGGAACCCGGGGAGCTGTTTTTT.

V gene TRBV9 combines with J gene TRBJ1-3; 7 bases are a match to TRBD1. J gave up 2 bases and V 2 bases, and 7 bases lay outside the gene matches. The germline V gene has CDR1 SGDLS and CDR2 YYNGEE. CDR3 length equals 16 residues. The chain's CDR3 is CASSVKGGIAGNTIYF. In DNA form, the CDR3 reads TGTGCCAGCAGCGTCAAAGGGGGCATAGCTGGAAACACCATATATTTT.

V gene TRBV7-3 combines with J gene TRBJ2-1, with D possibly TRBD2 on 6 matching bases. Germline-derived CDR1 and CDR2 are SGHTA and FQGTGA. The V and J ends lost 7 bases and 1 base respectively, with 17 bases between them. This CDR3 has 16 residues. The CDR3 DNA reads as TGTGCCAGCACTCTTGGGGGGAAAAGGTCCTACAATGAGCAGTTCTTC. Amino acid sequence: CASTLGGKRSYNEQFF.

The chain employs TRBV2 and TRBJ2-2; D may be TRBD1 (5 bases). Trimming pared 3 bases from V and 2 bases from J, leaving 7 bases between. CDR1 and CDR2 from the germline V gene are SNHLY and FYNNEI. This CDR3 is built from 14 residues. This CDR3 reads CASSEQGNTGELFF. The CDR3 DNA sequence: TGTGCCAGCAGTGAGCAGGGTAACACCGGGGAGCTGTTTTTT.

V usage is TRBV19 and J usage is TRBJ2-3; maybe TRBD1 (6 bases). The germline V gene has CDR1 LNHDA and CDR2 SQIVND (reference sequence). Trimming pared 5 bases from V and 1 base from J, leaving 13 bases between. The CDR3 length is 15 residues. DNA of the CDR3: TGTGCCAGTAGTCCCCGGGCAGGGGGCACAGATACGCAGTATTTT. Translating gives CASSPRAGGTDTQYF.

The chain couples TRBV9 to TRBJ2-2; tentative D call: TRBD2 (5 bases). The CDR3 runs 13 residues. Germline CDR1 SGDLS, CDR2 YYNGEE. V was pared by 2 bases and J by 8 bases, with 10 bases between. In DNA, the CDR3 is TGTGCCAGCAGCGTCGGGGTGGTGGGGGAGCTGTTTTTT. As protein: CASSVGVVGELFF. Complete variable domain (other parts from reference TRBV9 and TRBJ2-2): DSGVTQTPKHLITATGQRVTLRCSPRSGDLSVYWYQQSLDQGLQFLIQYYNGEERAKGNILERFSAQQFPDLHSELNLSSLELGDSALYFCASSVGVVGELFFGEGSRLTVL.

The chain carries TRBV11-2 and TRBJ1-4; D is unclear. Trimming pared 2 bases from V and 3 bases from J, leaving 7 bases between. From germline, CDR1 is SGHAT and CDR2 FQNNGV. The CDR3 extends over 14 amino acids. In DNA, the CDR3 is TGTGCCAGCAGCTTAACCAACTCTAATGAAAAACTGTTTTTT. Protein product: CASSLTNSNEKLFF.

This sequence joins TRBV4-1 and TRBJ2-3; unclear D gene. Per the germline V gene, CDR1 is MGHRA and CDR2 is YSYEKL. This CDR3 has 17 amino acids. V was trimmed by 1 base and J by 5 bases, leaving 19 bases between them. This CDR3 reads CASSQAGALGFGDTQYF. In DNA, the CDR3 is TGCGCCAGCAGCCAAGCGGGTGCGCTCGGCTTCGGAGATACGCAGTATTTT.

The genes are TRBV7-8 and TRBJ2-7, with a tentative D call TRBD1 (6 bases). CDR3 size: 14 residues. Trimming shortened V by 2 bases and J by 1 base, and 9 bases separated the two germline ends. CDR1 and CDR2 from the germline V gene are SGHVS and FQNEAQ. The CDR3 sequence is CASSLIGQSYEQYF. CDR3 DNA sequence: TGTGCCAGCAGCTTAATAGGACAGTCCTACGAGCAGTACTTC.

J is TRBJ2-1 and V is TRBV5-6; 8 bases fit TRBD1. The J segment lost 3 bases and the V segment lost 4 bases, leaving 6 bases of the junction unmatched. Germline CDR1 SGHDT, CDR2 YYEEEE. The CDR3 has 15 residues. The CDR3 coding sequence is TGTGCCAGCAGCCGGCCGGGACAGGACTACAATGAGCAGTTCTTC. It translates to CASSRPGQDYNEQFF.

The chain is built from TRBV28 and TRBJ1-1; 8 bases are shared with TRBD1. V gave up 7 bases and J gave up 1 base; unmatched junction bases: 5. Per the germline V gene, CDR1 is MDHEN and CDR2 is SYDVKM. CDR3 size: 14 residues. DNA for the CDR3: TGTGCCAGCACCTCTGGGACAGGGAACACTGAAGCTTTCTTT. This translates into CASTSGTGNTEAFF.